The 9 T cell receptor beta chains below were found in one sample sequenced in a study of CD8+ T cells in alopecia areata. Reverse transcribed after extraction, RNA yielded cDNA as the sequencing template. The assay was immunoSEQ multiplex PCR, and TCRdb's table has in-frame clones only and misses some. The sample includes under 200,000 clones, 55% to 75% of them seen just once. Treatment here: oral pan-JAK inhibitor, 5-10 mg twice daily. The sample here was CD4+ T cells sorted from blood, taken at week 24, from a patient treated with tofacitinib. All receptors come from a human donor with alopecia areata.

The rearrangement links TRBV10-3 to TRBJ1-4; 9 positions agree with TRBD1. The CDR3 length is 13 residues. The V gene's germline CDR1 is ENHRY and CDR2 SYGVKD. With 6 bases clipped from V and 7 bases from J, the junction kept 3 bases outside the gene matches. In DNA, the CDR3 is TGTGCCATCAGCCCGGGACAGGGTGAAAAACTGTTTTTT. It translates to CAISPGQGEKLFF.

In its sample, this clone was seen a few times. The gene calls are TRBV23-1 and TRBJ2-5; possibly TRBD1 for D (6 bases). TRBV23-1 is labeled an ORF, and its function is uncertain. V was trimmed by 0 bases and J by 5 bases, leaving 13 bases between them. The CDR3 sequence is 15 residues long. The CDR3 protein is CASSQSIGGAETQYF. The CDR3 nucleotides read TGCGCCAGCAGTCAATCGATTGGGGGCGCCGAGACCCAGTACTTC.

CDR3 DNA: TGCAGTGCGTTGGAGCTAAACACTGAAGCTTTCTTT. Its protein is CSALELNTEAFF. J is TRBJ1-1 and V is TRBV29-1, with unresolved D. This CDR3 is built from 12 residues. Germline V gene lookup returns CDR1 SQVTM and CDR2 ANQGSEA.

The CDR3 DNA reads TGCAGCGTTCTTTCGGGCCGCCCGAACACTGAAGCTTTCTTT. Its translation is CSVLSGRPNTEAFF. This rearrangement joins TRBV29-1 to TRBJ1-1; no clear D. Trimming cost V 5 bases and J 1 base, with 14 bases left between them. This CDR3 contains 14 residues. The germline V gene has CDR1 SQVTM and CDR2 ANQGSEA.

The chain is built from TRBV11-2 and TRBJ2-5; 8 bases align to TRBD2. The CDR3 has 16 residues. V lost 5 bases, J lost 3 bases, and 11 bases stayed unmatched. Germline V gene sequence: CDR1 SGHAT, CDR2 FQNNGV. CDR3 DNA sequence: TGTGCCAGCAGCCAGAGGCGTGGTAGCGGGGAAGAGACCCAGTACTTC. This gives the protein CASSQRRGSGEETQYF.

This chain joins TRBV30 and TRBJ1-1; 8 bases fit TRBD1. In germline, CDR1 is GTSNPN, CDR2 SVGIG (reference sequence). The CDR3 runs to 17 residues. V lost 4 bases and J lost 0; bases outside the gene matches: 13. The CDR3 sequence: CAWTAARLQGVNTEAFF. CDR3 bases: TGTGCCTGGACTGCCGCGCGACTACAGGGGGTGAACACTGAAGCTTTCTTT.

The genes are TRBV5-1 and TRBJ1-2, with 7 bases aligning to TRBD1. V was clipped by 2 bases and J by 4 bases; unmatched bases: 5. CDR1 and CDR2 (germline): SGHRS, YFSETQ. This CDR3 spans 14 amino acids. CDR3 sequence reads: CASSLGGVSYGYTF. CDR3 sequence (DNA): TGCGCCAGCAGCTTAGGGGGCGTCAGCTATGGCTACACCTTC.

This clone has only a few counts. J is TRBJ2-7 and V is TRBV29-1, with TRBD1 identical over 8 bases. Germline V gene sequence: CDR1 SQVTM, CDR2 ANQGSEA. The CDR3 is 14 residues long. J was trimmed by 3 bases and V by 7 bases; bases with no gene match: 11. CDR3 sequence reads: CSAVGQGAVYEQYF. The CDR3 DNA sequence: TGCAGCGCAGTAGGACAGGGTGCGGTCTACGAGCAGTACTTC.

This clone came up a few times. The chain uses TRBV30 and TRBJ1-2, with TRBD1 as a possible D gene (6 bases). Trimming took 0 bases from V and 4 from J, leaving 9 bases between them. This CDR3 is 13 amino acids long. Per the germline V gene, CDR1 is GTSNPN and CDR2 is SVGIG (reference sequence). CDR3 region: CAWSVTGPYGYTF. The CDR3 DNA sequence: TGTGCCTGGAGTGTCACAGGGCCCTATGGCTACACCTTC.